This T cell receptor beta chain comes out of a study of spatial heterogeneity in lung cancer. From the 5' RACE reads, TCRdb called clonotypes with MiXCR, one entry per CDR3 protein. Seen here are about 17,000 distinct CDR3 sequences, approximately 19% observed once, and the top ten hold roughly 6.7%. Time point indicated: blood at routine non-recurrence follow-up after resection. This clonotype originated in a male donor with early-stage non-small cell lung cancer. The sequencing here drew on PBMCs, taken at follow-up.

CDR3 coding DNA: TGTGCCAGCAGTTTTCAGGTGACAGTGATAACAGATACGCAGTATTTT. Its translation: CASSFQVTVITDTQYF. The V gene is TRBV12-3 or TRBV12-4, the J gene TRBJ2-3; possible D gene TRBD1, 5 bases. V lost 3 bases, J lost 3 bases, and 16 bases lay in between. The CDR3 totals 16 residues.